The entry below gives a single T cell receptor beta chain sequence along with its context. The treatment is: around 19 received Ad26.COV2.S at low or high dose, single or two shots; several received placebo; per-sample allocation not given. Specimen acquisition occurred on day 63 following the initial vaccine or placebo injection. The protocol was immunoSEQ multiplex PCR, while the TCRdb copy is restricted to in-frame clones and leaves out a portion. The table includes 360,000 or so clones, 75% to 90% detected once. This CDR3 spans 15 amino acids. Germline lookup yields CDR1 MNHEY and CDR2 SMNVEV (reference sequence). The V gene end was trimmed by 0 bases and the J gene end by 6 bases; junction bases not matched to a gene: 4. This sample is drawn from a study of Ad26.COV2.S vaccination and SARS-CoV-2 variants.

The rearrangement joins TRBV27 to TRBJ2-2, with 7 bases matching TRBD1. The clonotype originates from a person aged 18 to 59 who received the Ad26.COV2.S COVID-19 vaccine or a placebo. This specimen was peripheral blood, taken in a trial of Ad26.COV2.S vaccine versus placebo. CDR3 in DNA: TGTGCCAGCAGTTTATCGACAACAGGGGCCGGGGAGCTGTTTTTT. This gives the protein CASSLSTTGAGELFF.